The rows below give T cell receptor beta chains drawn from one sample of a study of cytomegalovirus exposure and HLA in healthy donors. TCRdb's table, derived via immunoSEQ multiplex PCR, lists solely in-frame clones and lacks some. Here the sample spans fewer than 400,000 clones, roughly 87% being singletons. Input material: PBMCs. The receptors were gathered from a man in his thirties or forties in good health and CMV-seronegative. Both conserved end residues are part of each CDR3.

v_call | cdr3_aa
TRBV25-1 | CASSEGTGDTGELFF
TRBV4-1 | CASSQTGAGSREEQYF
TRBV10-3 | CATNTGTGTYEQYF
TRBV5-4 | CASSSRGATGTGRTYGYTF
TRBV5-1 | CASSLGQGPNYGYTF
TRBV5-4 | CASSLGDGAADLMGVGGYTF
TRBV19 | CASSIATGPTEQYF
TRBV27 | CASALTGFRRVDTEAFF
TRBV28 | CASSSWTGGTEAFF
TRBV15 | CATSEPRGDVQINYGYTF
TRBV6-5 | CASSYLGTAETQYF
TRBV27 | CASKRSETQYF
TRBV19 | CASSLSAGPPEPQHF
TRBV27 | CASSLFSVARNTEAFF
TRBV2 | CASSEEGQLNQPQHF
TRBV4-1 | CASSQDPLRKSKLAKNIQYF
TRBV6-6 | CASSYSQGPSGNTIYF
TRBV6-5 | CASSNFSLGQPPLHF
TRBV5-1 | CASSHPSGEETQYF
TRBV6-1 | CASRGTVNTEAFF
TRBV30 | CAWSVRQGPDTQYF
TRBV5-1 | CASSLGGGAGYGYTF
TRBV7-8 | CASSLNSGLSNQPQHF
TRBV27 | CASSLKAGGTGVYEQYF
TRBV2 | CASSETGSTEAFF
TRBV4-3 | CASSPPTGELFF
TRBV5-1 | CASSLESQFRTEAFF
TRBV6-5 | CASSYYPGTGVQGYTF
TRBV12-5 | CASGTGVYEQYF
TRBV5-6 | CASSSLSDTQYF
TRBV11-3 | CASHIHCWRIGQETQYF
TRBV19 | CASSGRGGTGELFF
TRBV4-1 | CASSQDRGSGNTIYF